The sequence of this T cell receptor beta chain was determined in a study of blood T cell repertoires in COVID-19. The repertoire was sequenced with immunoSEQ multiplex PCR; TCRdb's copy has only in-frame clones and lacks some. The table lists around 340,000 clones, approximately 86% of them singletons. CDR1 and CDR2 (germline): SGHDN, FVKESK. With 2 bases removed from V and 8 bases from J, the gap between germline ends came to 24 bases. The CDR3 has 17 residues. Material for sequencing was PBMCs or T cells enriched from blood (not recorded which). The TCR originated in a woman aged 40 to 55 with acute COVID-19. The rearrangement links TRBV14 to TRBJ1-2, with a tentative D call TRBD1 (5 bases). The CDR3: CASSQSSYGARSGGYTF. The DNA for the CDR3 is TGTGCCAGCAGCCAATCTTCTTATGGGGCGCGGAGTGGAGGCTACACCTTC.